Below, 14 T cell receptor beta chains from the same sample are listed, as sequenced in a study of T cells in Graves' hyperthyroidism and ophthalmopathy. RNA transcripts gave rise to amplified TCR beta CDR3 regions. The HTBI primer set drove a first-round RT-PCR of the TCR CDR3. TCRdb reprocessed the multiplex PCR reads with MiXCR, giving one entry per CDR3 protein. The repertoire holds 650,000 to 850,000 distinct CDR3 sequences, with about 17% as singletons. Sequenced input: blood. The source is a woman aged 45-65 years with Graves' hyperthyroidism that later progressed to Graves' ophthalmopathy.

The chain carries TRBV4-1 and TRBJ2-1; 8 bases line up with TRBD1. This CDR3 has 14 residues. V shed 2 bases and J 7 bases; nucleotides not matched to a gene: 4. Germline V gene data show CDR1 as MGHRA and CDR2 as YSYEKL. The CDR3 loop is CASSQSGGENEQFF. CDR3 nucleotide sequence: TGCGCCAGCAGCCAATCAGGGGGCGAAAATGAGCAGTTCTTC.

The genes are TRBV27 and TRBJ2-1, with 14 positions matching TRBD2. Germline V gene data show CDR1 as MNHEY and CDR2 as SMNVEV (reference sequence). There are 15 residues in the CDR3. V shed 9 bases and J 2 bases; nucleotides not matched to a gene: 3. DNA of the CDR3: TGTGCCAGTCGGACTAGCGGGGGGACCTACAATGAGCAGTTCTTC. Residues: CASRTSGGTYNEQFF.

This clonotype has a handful of counts. The J gene is TRBJ1-2, the V gene TRBV3-1; possibly TRBD1 for D (6 bases). In germline, CDR1 is LGHDT, CDR2 YNNKEL (reference sequence). The CDR3 contains 15 residues. V shed 1 base and J shed 5 bases, with 14 bases lying between them. CDR3 coding DNA: TGTGCCAGCAGCCAAGGCGGGGGGCGACCATATGGCTACACCTTC. This gives the protein CASSQGGGRPYGYTF.

The chain has TRBV2 and TRBJ1-5, with D tentatively TRBD1 (6 bases). Germline assignment: CDR1 SNHLY and CDR2 FYNNEI. The CDR3 runs to 18 residues. V was shortened by 10 bases and J by 0 bases, with 25 bases between the two germline ends. The CDR3 reads CANGVCRGQSNSNQPQHF. The DNA for the CDR3 is TGTGCCAACGGGGTTTGTCGAGGACAGAGCAATAGCAATCAGCCCCAGCATTTT.

This clonotype was seen more than once but under ten times. The chain couples TRBV9 to TRBJ2-3; D is ambiguous. V lost 3 bases to trimming and J lost 2 bases, with 13 bases between them. Germline V CDR1 and CDR2: SGDLS, YYNGEE. CDR3 length: 15 amino acids. CDR3: CASSAGHFATDTQYF. CDR3 in DNA: TGTGCCAGCAGCGCCGGTCATTTCGCCACAGATACGCAGTATTTT.

The gene calls are TRBV7-8 and TRBJ1-3; 10 positions agree with TRBD1. J gave up 2 bases and V 8 bases, and 6 bases lay outside the gene matches. CDR3 size: 15 residues. The germline V gene encodes CDR1 SGHVS and CDR2 FQNEAQ. The CDR3 reads CASRTGTGAGNTIYF. Here the CDR3 DNA reads TGTGCCAGCCGTACCGGGACAGGGGCTGGAAACACCATATATTTT.

This clonotype was counted only a few times. The V and J genes are TRBV6-4 and TRBJ1-3, with D possibly being TRBD1 (5 bases). CDR3 length equals 16 residues. Germline CDR1 and CDR2: MRHNA and SNTAGT. V was shortened by 6 bases and J by 0 bases, with 15 bases between the two germline ends. The CDR3 loop is CASSAGLPDSGNTIYF. CDR3 sequence (DNA): TGTGCCAGCAGCGCGGGGCTCCCGGACTCTGGAAACACCATATATTTT.

The chain employs TRBV9 and TRBJ2-7; TRBD1 matches at 7 bases. J lost 0 bases, V lost 4 bases, and 7 bases had no gene match. The CDR3 contains 15 residues. CDR1 is SGDLS, CDR2 YYNGEE, per germline. CDR3 DNA sequence: TGTGCCAGCAGCCCCCGGGGACAGTCCTCCTACGAGCAGTACTTC. Its protein product is CASSPRGQSSYEQYF.

There are a few counts of this clonotype. The chain uses TRBV27 and TRBJ1-5, with D possibly TRBD1 on 5 matching bases. Germline V gives CDR1 MNHEY, CDR2 SMNVEV (reference sequence). The CDR3 spans 17 residues. V gave up 1 base and J gave up 0 bases, with 13 bases separating them. In DNA, the CDR3 is TGTGCCAGCAGTTTATTCTCAAGGGGTTATAGCAATCAGCCCCAGCATTTT. Translating gives CASSLFSRGYSNQPQHF.

The chain couples TRBV4-1 to TRBJ1-2, with a possible D match to TRBD1 (6 bases). Germline-derived CDR1 and CDR2 are MGHRA and YSYEKL. Trimming removed 2 bases from V and 4 bases from J, with 11 bases in between. This CDR3 has 14 residues. DNA of the CDR3: TGCGCCAGCAGCCAAACCCAGGGGACCTATGGCTACACCTTC. This gives the protein CASSQTQGTYGYTF.

This clonotype occurred a few times. This chain links TRBV3-1 with TRBJ2-5, with TRBD1 matching over 7 bases. V lost 6 bases and J lost 3; bases outside the gene matches: 13. CDR3 length equals 16 residues. Germline assignment: CDR1 LGHDT and CDR2 YNNKEL (reference sequence). The CDR3 loop is CASSQRGTARKETQYF. The CDR3 DNA reads as TGTGCCAGCAGTCAGAGAGGGACAGCGAGGAAAGAGACCCAGTACTTC.

This clonotype was recorded many times. The chain couples TRBV3-1 to TRBJ1-2, with D tentatively TRBD1 (6 bases). The V gene lost 4 bases and the J gene lost 4 bases, with 7 bases spanning the gap. The germline gives CDR1 LGHDT, CDR2 YNNKEL (reference sequence). CDR3 length: 12 residues. CDR3 in amino acids: CASSRGGYGYTF. The DNA of the CDR3 is TGTGCCAGCAGCCGAGGGGGCTATGGCTACACCTTC.

The chain couples TRBV6-2 or TRBV6-3 to TRBJ1-6, with 9 bases aligning to TRBD1. The CDR3 totals 16 residues. The trim removed 4 bases at V and 7 bases at J, leaving 8 bases unmatched. The germline gives CDR1 MNHEY, CDR2 SVGEGT. The CDR3 DNA is TGTGCCAGCAGTTCACCACCGGGACAGGGAAATTCACCCCTCCACTTT. Amino acid sequence: CASSSPPGQGNSPLHF.

The chain combines TRBV10-3 with TRBJ2-4, with a possible D match to TRBD2 (6 bases). Per germline, CDR1 ENHRY and CDR2 SYGVKD. This CDR3 is 17 amino acids long. V was shortened by 0 bases and J by 0 bases, with 12 bases between the two germline ends. The CDR3 DNA reads TGTGCCATCAGTGAGTCTTCTCTGGGGGGAGCCAAAAACATTCAGTACTTC. Its translation: CAISESSLGGAKNIQYF.